The clone carrying this T cell receptor (beta chain) showed up many times. What it binds is unknown. The CDR3 consists of 10 residues. The germline CDR1 and CDR2 sequences are ENHRY and SYGVKD. The germline V and J ends were trimmed by 11 bases and 7 bases, with 8 bases remaining between them. TCR beta CDR3 regions were amplified from RNA transcripts. First-round RT-PCR of the TCR CDR3 relied on the HTBI primer set. TCRdb re-analysed the multiplex PCR reads in MiXCR, keeping a single row per CDR3 protein. The sample shows a few hundred thousand distinct CDR3 sequences, under 60% of them seen only once. This specimen belongs to a study of T cells in Graves' hyperthyroidism and ophthalmopathy. Study-level findings and limits: Ophthalmopathy stood apart from stable hyperthyroidism in a 13 V-J model.

Hyperthyroidism, newly diagnosed and lasting under 2 months, affected patients aged 18 to 65. The source of this sequence is a woman younger than 35 with Graves' hyperthyroidism. Specimen: peripheral blood or thyroid tissue (not recorded which). The chain couples TRBV10-3 to TRBJ2-2, with a weak D call TRBD1 (5 bases). This CDR3 reads CAFQGGELFF. DNA of the CDR3: TGTGCCTTTCAGGGCGGGGAGCTGTTTTTT.